This TCR beta chain came from a study of T-cell reconstitution after alpha-beta-depleted transplantation in children. V gave up 0 bases and J gave up 2 bases, with 12 bases separating them. Germline CDR1 and CDR2: LGHNA and YSLEER. The CDR3 spans 16 residues. TCRbeta library preparation incorporated unique molecular identifiers. TCRdb reprocessed the PCR reads via MiXCR and lists one record per CDR3 protein. The table lists some 350,000 distinct CDR3 sequences, about a tenth of them singletons. This clonotype was observed a handful of times. The rearrangement links TRBV4-3 to TRBJ2-3, with D perhaps TRBD2 (6 bases). The source of this sequence is a human donor who donated a stem cell graft to a child with acute lymphoblastic leukemia. Here the sequenced sample was PBMCs from the stem cell graft donor, taken from the stem cell graft. As DNA, the CDR3 is TGCGCCAGCAGCCAAGATACAGGAGGGAACACAGATACGCAGTATTTT. As protein: CASSQDTGGNTDTQYF.